Each of the 7 T cell receptor beta chains below was sequenced from the same sample in a study of blood T cell repertoires in COVID-19. The protocol was immunoSEQ multiplex PCR, while the TCRdb copy is restricted to in-frame clones and leaves out a portion. Of 60,000 or so clones detected, approximately 80% appear once; the ten largest clones hold roughly 10%. The specimen sequenced was peripheral blood. The receptors originated from a man aged 25 to 40 with COVID-19, enrolled during active disease.

The gene calls are TRBV14 and TRBJ1-2, with D possibly TRBD1 on 5 matching bases. The V end lost 5 bases, the J end lost 2 bases, and 12 bases lay between the germline ends. Per the germline V gene, CDR1 is SGHDN and CDR2 is FVKESK. The CDR3 sequence is 14 residues long. The CDR3 DNA sequence: TGTGCCAGCAGCGCTATCGCAGGGAACTATGGCTACACCTTC. Protein: CASSAIAGNYGYTF.

V usage is TRBV28 and J usage is TRBJ2-7; the D is unclear. The CDR3 sequence is 15 residues long. The V end was cut by 2 bases, the J end by 0 bases, with 11 bases between. In germline, CDR1 is MDHEN, CDR2 SYDVKM. DNA for the CDR3: TGTGCCAGCAGTTTAACCCTTAGGAGCTCCTACGAGCAGTACTTC. Translated: CASSLTLRSSYEQYF. Complete variable domain (other parts from reference TRBV28 and TRBJ2-7): DVKVTQSSRYLVKRTGEKVFLECVQDMDHENMFWYRQDPGLGLRLIYFSYDVKMKEKGDIPEGYSVSREKKERFSLILESASTNQTSMYLCASSLTLRSSYEQYFGPGTRLTVT.

The J gene is TRBJ2-2, the V gene TRBV10-3, with 10 bases aligning to TRBD1. J gave up 4 bases and V 3 bases, and 2 bases lay outside the gene matches. This CDR3 is 15 amino acids long. CDR1 is ENHRY and CDR2 is SYGVKD in the germline V gene. CDR3 coding DNA: TGTGCCATCAGTGAAAGGACAGGGGGCACCGGGGAGCTGTTTTTT. As protein: CAISERTGGTGELFF.

This clone has only one observation. This chain uses TRBV12-2 with TRBJ2-7; the D segment call TRBD1 is taken from the table without a DNA check. TRBV12-2 is flagged as a pseudogene. The CDR3 consists of 16 residues. The CDR3 here is CASRLGSRDRVYEQYF. The DNA for the CDR3 is TGTGCAAGTCGCTTAGGGTCTCGGGACAGGGTCTACGAGCAGTACTTC.

The V call is TRBV7-2, the J call TRBJ1-1; TRBD1 matches 8 bases. This CDR3 is built from 15 residues. Germline CDR1 SGHTA, CDR2 FQGNSA. V shed 5 bases and J 0 bases; nucleotides not matched to a gene: 5. The CDR3 DNA is TGTGCCAGCAGCCTTGGGGACAGGCTGAACACTGAAGCTTTCTTT. This codes for CASSLGDRLNTEAFF.

The CDR3 reads CATSDFEGDGYTF. The DNA of the CDR3 is TGTGCCACCAGTGATTTTGAGGGGGATGGCTACACCTTC. V and J are TRBV24-1 and TRBJ1-2; weak D call: TRBD1 (6 bases). The V gene's germline CDR1 is KGHDR and CDR2 SFDVKD. The CDR3 covers 13 residues. V shed 1 base and J shed 6 bases, with 8 bases lying between them.

The chain is built from TRBV5-8 and TRBJ2-7; D perhaps matches TRBD2 (6 bases). Germline CDR1 and CDR2: SGHTS and YDEGEE. This CDR3 is built from 15 residues. The V end was cut by 1 base, the J end by 2 bases, with 13 bases between. This CDR3 is CASSLLSGGTYEQYF. The CDR3 region has the DNA TGTGCCAGCAGCTTGTTGTCAGGCGGGACCTACGAGCAGTACTTC. Full variable domain (rest looked up from reference TRBV5-8 and TRBJ2-7): EAGVTQSPTHLIKTRGQQATLRCSPISGHTSVYWYQQALGLGLQFLLWYDEGEERNRGNFPPRFSGRQFPNYSSELNVNALELEDSALYLCASSLLSGGTYEQYFGPGTRLTVT.